The T cell receptor beta chain described here comes from a study of cytomegalovirus exposure and HLA in healthy donors. The overall study: Earlier sequencing of some 170 million T cells yielded nearly 120 million unique TCR beta sequences. Study-level results: Overall, roughly 170 TCR beta chains were annotated as cytomegalovirus-associated. Equally common other TCR beta chains were less clonally expanded than HLA-associated ones, a later analysis found.

This clone has only one observation. The antigen remains unidentified. PCR was performed using 60 Vbeta and 13 Jbeta primers. In the authors' methods: Some 10 million shared chains were among the approximately 80 million unique TCR beta chains that a later analysis counted. Here immunoSEQ multiplex PCR was the method, and the copy in TCRdb shows in-frame clones only, minus some. The V and J calls and clone size are taken from that table; D and trimming were inferred from the DNA. The sample holds 65,000 to 85,000 clones; roughly 89% are singletons and the top ten take roughly 2%. The V segment lost 3 bases and the J segment 5 bases; nucleotides outside the gene matches: 13. The germline CDR1 and CDR2 sequences are ENHRY and SYGVKD. The CDR3 runs 17 residues.

Sequencing was done on a sample of PBMCs. This sequence joins TRBV10-3 and TRBJ2-5; 9 positions agree with TRBD2. The TCR comes from a woman in her twenties or thirties in good health and CMV-seronegative. The CDR3 sequence is CAISESGREGLPETQYF. The CDR3 DNA reads TGTGCCATCAGTGAAAGTGGGCGGGAGGGCCTACCGGAGACCCAGTACTTC.